Sequencing of this T cell receptor (beta chain) was carried out in a study of blood T cell repertoires in COVID-19. As for the study in general: Samples of COVID-19 (acute and convalescent) were obtained from the United States, Italy and Spain. Nucleic acid was either cDNA or gDNA, and it came from T cells, B-cell-depleted T cells, or PBMCs.

Per the authors' pipeline: Nucleated cell counts were estimated from reference gene primer amplification. The table came from immunoSEQ multiplex PCR; TCRdb's copy has only in-frame clones and leaves some out. D and trimming were read from the DNA, whereas the V and J calls and clone size are those reported in that table. This table holds some 100,000 clones, around 81% found once. This CDR3 comprises 16 residues. Losses at the gene ends were 6 bases for V and 5 bases for J; bases not matched to a gene: 13. Germline V CDR1 and CDR2: LGHNA, YNFKEQ. The sequencing sample was made of peripheral blood. The source of this sequence is a woman in her 70s with active or convalescent COVID-19. This chain connects TRBV4-2 to TRBJ2-1; 7 nucleotides agree with TRBD1. The CDR3 spells CASRRSGTVTDNEQFF. For the CDR3, the DNA is TGTGCCAGCAGACGATCCGGGACAGTGACCGACAATGAGCAGTTCTTC.